The 26 T cell receptor beta chains below were found in one sample sequenced in a study of T-cell memory formation after mild COVID-19. MiXCR, applied by TCRdb to the 5' RACE reads, yields one record per CDR3 protein. The table includes 390,000 or so distinct CDR3 sequences, approximately 16% detected once. The sequenced sample was PBMCs or a T cell subset sorted from them (not recorded which). Every receptor here comes from a man aged 18 to 29 who had mild COVID-19 (a few samples of this study predate the infection). Cell type and time point are not known.

This chain uses TRBV10-3 with TRBJ2-3; 11 bases agree with TRBD1. CDR1 ENHRY and CDR2 SYGVKD come from the germline V gene. The CDR3 is 15 residues long. With V trimmed by 7 bases and J by 4 bases, 7 bases remained unmatched. The CDR3 loop is CAINGDRGTADTQYF. CDR3 bases: TGTGCCATCAATGGGGACAGGGGGACCGCAGATACGCAGTATTTT.

This clonotype turned up a few times. V usage is TRBV29-1 and J usage is TRBJ1-4; D gene unclear. V was trimmed by 2 bases and J by 8 bases, leaving 6 bases between them. There are 11 residues in the CDR3. Per germline, CDR1 SQVTM and CDR2 ANQGSEA. In DNA, the CDR3 is TGCAGCGTTGAACTTCAGGAAAAACTGTTTTTT. Translation gives CSVELQEKLFF. The full variable domain, in which reference TRBV29-1 and TRBJ1-4 provide the parts outside the CDR3, is SAVISQKPSRDICQRGTSLTIQCQVDSQVTMMFWYRQQPGQSLTLIATANQGSEATYESGFVIDKFPISRPNLTFSTLTVSNMSPEDSSIYLCSVELQEKLFFGSGTQLSVL.

This clonotype was observed a handful of times. The genes are TRBV7-2 and TRBJ1-2; D ambiguous. The CDR3 spans 13 residues. Germline lookup yields CDR1 SGHTA and CDR2 FQGNSA. V lost 5 bases and J lost 4, with 11 bases in between. The chain's CDR3 is CASSMEKFYGYTF. The CDR3 DNA follows: TGTGCCAGCAGCATGGAGAAATTCTATGGCTACACCTTC.

The sample holds a few counts of this clonotype. This chain connects TRBV2 to TRBJ1-2, with 7 nucleotides matching TRBD1. The CDR3 is made up of 13 amino acids. The junction had 3 bases not matched to a gene; V was cut back by 2 bases and J by 6 bases. Looked up from germline, CDR1 is SNHLY and CDR2 is FYNNEI. The DNA of the CDR3 is TGTGCCAGCAGTGAACAGGGGGTCGATGGCTACACCTTC. Protein product: CASSEQGVDGYTF.

This sequence joins TRBV5-6 and TRBJ1-4, with D unresolved. This CDR3 has 15 amino acids. The germline V and J ends were trimmed by 6 bases and 8 bases, with 20 bases remaining between them. Per germline, CDR1 SGHDT and CDR2 YYEEEE. As DNA, the CDR3 is TGTGCCAGCAACAGAGGACGACTGGCTAGGGAAAAACTGTTTTTT. Residues: CASNRGRLAREKLFF.

This clonotype was detected only a few times. The V and J genes are TRBV7-8 and TRBJ2-1; D remains unclear. The CDR3 loop spans 13 amino acids. Trimming stripped 4 bases from V and 6 bases from J, with 10 bases between. The germline V gene has CDR1 SGHVS and CDR2 FQNEAQ. CDR3 sequence reads: CASSSMNSNEQFF. The CDR3 nucleotides read TGTGCCAGCAGCTCCATGAACAGCAATGAGCAGTTCTTC. The full variable domain, with the rest looked up from reference TRBV7-8 and TRBJ2-1, is GAGVSQSPRYKVAKRGQDVALRCDPISGHVSLFWYQQALGQGPEFLTYFQNEAQLDKSGLPSDRFFAERPEGSVSTLKIQRTQQEDSAVYLCASSSMNSNEQFFGPGTRLTVL.

This clonotype was detected many times. J is TRBJ1-5 and V is TRBV15; D perhaps matches TRBD1 (5 bases). The CDR3 loop spans 20 amino acids. Germline V gene lookup returns CDR1 LNHNV and CDR2 YYDKDF (reference sequence). Trimming stripped 0 bases from V and 2 bases from J, with 23 bases between. The CDR3 DNA sequence: TGTGCCACCAGCAGAGACCAGAACGTAGGTCGAGTAGGGGGCAATCAGCCCCAGCATTTT. Its translation is CATSRDQNVGRVGGNQPQHF.

In this sample, this clonotype turned up many times. This sequence joins TRBV4-3 and TRBJ2-6; tentatively, D is TRBD2 (5 bases). The V and J ends lost 2 bases and 0 bases respectively, with 8 bases between them. Germline CDR1 and CDR2: LGHNA and YSLEER. The CDR3 covers 16 residues. The CDR3 region has the DNA TGCGCCAGCAGCCAACCCGAGGGCTCTGGGGCCAACGTCCTGACTTTC. This encodes CASSQPEGSGANVLTF.

The genes are TRBV5-6 and TRBJ2-3; D is unresolved. The CDR3 is made up of 15 amino acids. V was trimmed by 1 base and J by 3 bases, leaving 12 bases between them. Looked up from germline, CDR1 is SGHDT and CDR2 is YYEEEE. In DNA form, the CDR3 reads TGTGCCAGCAGCTTGTGGCGACAAAGAACAGATACGCAGTATTTT. Encoded protein: CASSLWRQRTDTQYF.

The J gene is TRBJ2-3, the V gene TRBV6-1, with D perhaps matching TRBD1 or TRBD2 (5 bases each). CDR3 size: 15 residues. V was cut by 2 bases and J by 0 bases, with 9 bases left in between. Germline CDR1 MNHNS, CDR2 SASEGT. The CDR3 coding sequence is TGTGCCAGCAGTGAAAATGGGGGAAGCACAGATACGCAGTATTTT. Its translation: CASSENGGSTDTQYF.

This clonotype turned up a few times. The chain links TRBV9 to TRBJ2-1; 7 bases are a match to TRBD1. The germline V gene encodes CDR1 SGDLS and CDR2 YYNGEE. The CDR3 spans 15 residues. The V segment lost 5 bases and the J segment 6 bases; nucleotides outside the gene matches: 11. CDR3 region: CASSVRDSRGNEQFF. The CDR3, as DNA: TGTGCCAGCAGTGTCCGGGACAGCCGCGGCAATGAGCAGTTCTTC.

This clonotype was found many times. The J gene is TRBJ2-1, the V gene TRBV7-2; D gene unclear. This CDR3 region has 15 residues. Trimming pared 6 bases from V and 0 bases from J, leaving 12 bases between. The germline gives CDR1 SGHTA, CDR2 FQGNSA. The CDR3 DNA sequence: TGTGCCAGCAGTTACAACTCGGGCTCCTACAATGAGCAGTTCTTC. Its protein product is CASSYNSGSYNEQFF.

The J gene is TRBJ2-1, the V gene TRBV2; tentatively, D is TRBD1 or TRBD2 (6 bases each). The CDR3 sequence is 12 residues long. The germline V gene has CDR1 SNHLY and CDR2 FYNNEI. V shed 11 bases and J shed 5 bases, with 13 bases lying between them. The CDR3 loop reads CAVHREDNEQFF. CDR3 in DNA: TGTGCCGTACACAGGGAGGACAATGAGCAGTTCTTC.

This clonotype was seen at least ten times. This rearrangement joins TRBV7-9 to TRBJ2-5, with a possible D match to TRBD2 (6 bases). CDR3 size: 15 residues. Between the trimmed V and J ends, which lost 5 bases and 1 base, there was a span of 14 bases. Per the germline V gene, CDR1 is SEHNR and CDR2 is FQNEAQ (reference sequence). CDR3 bases: TGTGCCAGCAGCCATAGCGGAGGGTTCCAAGAGACCCAGTACTTC. Protein: CASSHSGGFQETQYF.

This clonotype was counted ten times or more. This chain joins TRBV5-1 and TRBJ2-3; 8 bases agree with TRBD1. The CDR3 consists of 15 residues. J lost 7 bases, V lost 0 bases, and 7 bases had no gene match. Germline lookup yields CDR1 SGHRS and CDR2 YFSETQ. The CDR3 sequence: CASSLEGTGTNTQYF. For the CDR3, the DNA is TGCGCCAGCAGCTTGGAGGGGACAGGTACGAATACGCAGTATTTT.

This clonotype was seen a handful of times. V gene TRBV20-1 combines with J gene TRBJ1-5; possibly TRBD1 for D (6 bases). Germline V gene sequence: CDR1 DFQATT, CDR2 SNEGSKA (reference sequence). The V gene lost 7 bases and the J gene lost 5 bases, with 18 bases spanning the gap. The CDR3 totals 14 residues. Here the CDR3 reads CSVSLGGRYQPQHF. The CDR3 DNA reads TGCAGTGTAAGCCTGGGGGGCAGGTATCAGCCCCAGCATTTT.

There are a few counts of this clonotype. V usage is TRBV20-1 and J usage is TRBJ2-3; 8 bases are shared with TRBD2. The CDR3 totals 14 residues. V shed 4 bases, J shed 0 bases, and the junction held 3 bases outside the gene matches. Looked up from germline, CDR1 is DFQATT and CDR2 is SNEGSKA (reference sequence). CDR3 protein: CSANPSGSTDTQYF. CDR3 nucleotide sequence: TGCAGTGCTAACCCTAGCGGGAGCACAGATACGCAGTATTTT.

V is TRBV5-1 and J is TRBJ2-2, with 7 bases fitting TRBD1. Looked up from germline, CDR1 is SGHRS and CDR2 is YFSETQ. This CDR3 region has 17 residues. V trimming: 3 bases; J trimming: 7 bases; junction bases outside the gene matches: 15. CDR3 coding DNA: TGCGCCAGCAGCTCCCCCACCCAGACAGGGAAATTCGGGGAGCTGTTTTTT. Translated: CASSSPTQTGKFGELFF.

V is TRBV6-5 and J is TRBJ1-5; D is uncertain. This CDR3 region has 16 residues. Trimming took off 0 bases at V and 4 bases at J, with 13 bases between the two ends. Germline CDR1 is MNHEY and CDR2 is SVGAGI. The CDR3 is CASSYSGPYTNQPQHF. The CDR3 region has the DNA TGTGCCAGCAGTTACTCGGGCCCTTACACGAATCAGCCCCAGCATTTT.

There are a few counts of this clonotype. CDR3 protein: CASSLNDNSGNTIYF. The DNA of the CDR3 is TGCGCCAGCAGCTTAAATGACAACTCTGGAAACACCATATATTTT. The chain has TRBV5-1 and TRBJ1-3; D remains unclear. V gave up 2 bases and J gave up 0 bases, with 9 bases separating them. Germline V gene sequence: CDR1 SGHRS, CDR2 YFSETQ. This CDR3 is built from 15 residues.

This clonotype turned up a few times. The chain is built from TRBV29-1 and TRBJ2-5; weak D call: TRBD1 (7 bases). CDR3 size: 14 residues. V was clipped by 0 bases and J by 4 bases, with 12 bases between them. Looked up from germline, CDR1 is SQVTM and CDR2 is ANQGSEA. The CDR3 sequence: CSVEEQGRGETQYF. CDR3 DNA: TGCAGCGTTGAAGAACAGGGGCGGGGAGAGACCCAGTACTTC.

This clonotype showed up just a few times. The chain uses TRBV20-1 and TRBJ2-7, with unresolved D. Germline CDR1 is DFQATT and CDR2 is SNEGSKA (reference sequence). The V and J ends lost 1 base and 3 bases respectively, with 13 bases between them. The CDR3 consists of 14 residues. The CDR3: CSARVESKGYEQYF. Written as DNA, the CDR3 is TGCAGTGCTAGAGTAGAGTCTAAGGGCTACGAGCAGTACTTC.

V is TRBV29-1 and J is TRBJ2-5, with D maybe TRBD1 (5 bases). V gave up 6 bases and J gave up 5 bases, with 10 bases separating them. The CDR3 is 11 amino acids. CDR1 is SQVTM and CDR2 is ANQGSEA in the germline V gene. The CDR3 region has the DNA TGCAGCGTCGACAGTCTCGAGACCCAGTACTTC. This translates into CSVDSLETQYF.

The chain is built from TRBV12-5 and TRBJ1-6; 8 bases match TRBD1. CDR1 is LGHNT and CDR2 is FRNRAP in the germline V gene. The length of the CDR3 is 16 residues. The V and J ends lost 6 bases and 5 bases, in that order; junction bases with no gene match: 9. The CDR3 sequence: CASGRGGTGDNSPLHF. The CDR3 DNA reads TGTGCTAGTGGCCGGGGAGGGACAGGTGATAATTCACCCCTCCACTTT.

This clonotype was observed at least ten times. V usage is TRBV2 and J usage is TRBJ2-3; D unresolved. The CDR3 length is 12 residues. Germline lookup yields CDR1 SNHLY and CDR2 FYNNEI. Trimming removed 2 bases from V and 3 bases from J, with 3 bases in between. CDR3 bases: TGTGCCAGCAGTGAACAAACAGATACGCAGTATTTT. It encodes CASSEQTDTQYF.

The V and J genes are TRBV14 and TRBJ1-1, with 11 positions matching TRBD1. The germline gives CDR1 SGHDN, CDR2 FVKESK. The CDR3 sequence is 16 residues long. Trimming removed 3 bases from V and 1 base from J; junction bases left unmatched: 4. CDR3 loop: CASSHGTGGPNTEAFF. The CDR3, as DNA: TGTGCCAGCAGCCACGGGACAGGGGGACCGAACACTGAAGCTTTCTTT.